The 28 T cell receptor beta chains below come from one sample, sequenced in a study of T cell repertoires in cytomegalovirus infection. These receptors' antigens are unknown. TCRdb re-called the reads with MiXCR, one entry per CDR3 protein. The sample holds roughly 860,000 distinct CDR3 sequences, over 25% seen once. Sequencing was performed on cultured CD8+ T cells from PBMCs, taken from culture after CMV antigen stimulation. These receptors originate from a human donor in good health (CMV status not recorded). Some clones in this sample may be carry-over from other donors' samples.

The chain has TRBV2 and TRBJ1-1; the D gene is possibly TRBD1 (6 bases). Germline-derived CDR1 and CDR2 are SNHLY and FYNNEI. Trimming removed 4 bases at V and 4 bases at J, with 13 bases between. The CDR3 covers 14 residues. The CDR3 sequence: CASSARTGPTEAFF. CDR3 nucleotide sequence: TGTGCCAGCAGTGCCCGAACAGGGCCCACTGAAGCTTTCTTT. The full variable domain, completed using reference TRBV2 and TRBJ1-1, is EPEVTQTPSHQVTQMGQEVILRCVPISNHLYFYWYRQILGQKVEFLVSFYNNEISEKSEIFDDQFSVERPDGSNFTLKIRSTKLEDSAMYFCASSARTGPTEAFFGQGTRLTVV.

This clonotype turned up a few times. The chain joins TRBV27 to TRBJ2-7, with D possibly matching TRBD1 (6 bases). Trimming took off 4 bases at V and 0 bases at J, with 19 bases between the two ends. Germline V lookup: CDR1 MNHEY, CDR2 SMNVEV (reference sequence). There are 17 residues in the CDR3. CDR3 loop: CASSSWDIGQDSYEQYF. CDR3 nucleotides: TGTGCCAGCAGTTCTTGGGACATTGGGCAGGACTCCTACGAGCAGTACTTC.

This clonotype turned up a few times. The CDR3 here is CASSPMTSGTYNEQFF. Written as DNA, the CDR3 is TGTGCCAGCAGCCCGATGACTAGCGGAACCTACAATGAGCAGTTCTTC. V is TRBV7-6 and J is TRBJ2-1; TRBD2 matches at 9 bases. This CDR3 has 16 residues. CDR1 is SGHVS, CDR2 FNYEAQ, per germline. V shed 5 bases, J shed 2 bases, and the junction held 7 bases outside the gene matches. Filled out from reference TRBV7-6 and TRBJ2-1, the complete variable domain reads GAGVSQSPRYKVTKRGQDVALRCDPISGHVSLYWYRQALGQGPEFLTYFNYEAQQDKSGLPNDRFSAERPEGSISTLTIQRTEQRDSAMYRCASSPMTSGTYNEQFFGPGTRLTVL.

This clonotype occurred many times. This chain links TRBV12-3 or TRBV12-4 with TRBJ1-2; 8 bases agree with TRBD1. The CDR3 length is 13 residues. V trimming: 6 bases; J trimming: 5 bases; junction bases outside the gene matches: 5. CDR3 region: CASRSGQAYGYTF. CDR3 coding DNA: TGTGCCAGCAGATCGGGACAGGCTTATGGCTACACCTTC.

This sequence joins TRBV2 and TRBJ2-5, with D perhaps TRBD1 (5 bases). Trimming stripped 6 bases from V and 2 bases from J, with 13 bases between. The CDR3 is made up of 14 amino acids. Germline loops: CDR1 SNHLY, CDR2 FYNNEI. The CDR3 is CASSQKGIQETQYF. CDR3 nucleotides: TGTGCCAGCAGCCAGAAGGGGATTCAAGAGACCCAGTACTTC.

This rearrangement joins TRBV29-1 to TRBJ1-1, with D tentatively TRBD1 (5 bases). The CDR3 consists of 11 residues. The V gene's germline CDR1 is SQVTM and CDR2 ANQGSEA. Between the trimmed V and J ends, which lost 8 bases and 5 bases, there was a span of 12 bases. The CDR3 loop is CSTSKGTEAFF. CDR3 nucleotides: TGCAGCACTAGTAAGGGGACTGAAGCTTTCTTT.

The rearrangement links TRBV24-1 to TRBJ2-3, with D tentatively TRBD1 (6 bases). CDR1 and CDR2 from the germline V gene are KGHDR and SFDVKD. The CDR3 length is 15 residues. V shed 2 bases and J shed 2 bases, with 10 bases lying between them. The CDR3 DNA reads as TGTGCCACCAGTGATTCCAGACAGGACACAGATACGCAGTATTTT. Translation: CATSDSRQDTDTQYF.

In its sample, this clonotype was seen many times. The CDR3 sequence is CASSRGQGNSYGYTF. In DNA form, the CDR3 reads TGTGCCAGCAGTCGAGGACAGGGTAATAGCTATGGCTACACCTTC. V is TRBV7-9 and J is TRBJ1-2; TRBD1 matches 8 bases. The trim removed 6 bases at V and 4 bases at J, leaving 10 bases unmatched. The germline CDR1 and CDR2 sequences are SEHNR and FQNEAQ (reference sequence). CDR3 length: 15 residues.

This clonotype appeared once. This chain links TRBV7-2 with TRBJ2-1; D may be TRBD1 (6 bases). There are 13 residues in the CDR3. Between the trimmed V and J ends, which lost 2 bases and 7 bases, there was a span of 9 bases. The V gene's germline CDR1 is SGHTA and CDR2 FQGNSA. The CDR3, as DNA: TGTGCCAGCAGCTTATGGACAGTTAATGAGCAGTTCTTC. The encoded protein is CASSLWTVNEQFF.

This clonotype was counted only a few times. CDR3 in amino acids: CASSLNRGPSTGELFF. CDR3 DNA: TGTGCCAGCAGCTTAAATAGAGGACCTTCCACCGGGGAGCTGTTTTTT. V usage is TRBV11-1 and J usage is TRBJ2-2, with unresolved D. Germline V gene lookup returns CDR1 SGHAT and CDR2 FQDESV (reference sequence). V shed 2 bases and J shed 4 bases, with 14 bases lying between them. The CDR3 spans 16 residues.

In this sample, this clonotype turned up a few times. The V gene is TRBV12-3 or TRBV12-4, the J gene TRBJ1-4; possibly TRBD1 for D (5 bases). V lost 5 bases and J lost 4, with 14 bases in between. The CDR3 spans 15 residues. The CDR3 nucleotides are TGTGCCAGCAGTCCCAGGGTAATGGATAATGAAAAACTGTTTTTT. It encodes CASSPRVMDNEKLFF.

This clonotype came up a few times. This chain uses TRBV7-2 with TRBJ2-3; TRBD1 is a possible D gene (5 bases). The germline V gene encodes CDR1 SGHTA and CDR2 FQGNSA. V gave up 7 bases and J gave up 2 bases, with 16 bases separating them. The CDR3 sequence is 15 residues long. CDR3 sequence: CASNPGLGATDTQYF. The CDR3 region has the DNA TGTGCCAGCAACCCCGGTCTTGGGGCCACAGATACGCAGTATTTT.

Of note for this clonotype: A much more abundant neighbour one base away suggests this may be a read error. The V and J genes are TRBV7-2 and TRBJ1-4; tentative D call: TRBD1 (5 bases). Germline CDR1 SGHTA, CDR2 FQGNSA. This CDR3 is built from 14 residues. The CDR3 loop reads CANSFAGPNEKLFF. CDR3 DNA sequence: TGTGCCAACAGCTTCGCAGGGCCTAATGAAAAACTGTTTTTT.

This clonotype turned up a few times. This chain uses TRBV4-3 with TRBJ2-1; tentatively, D is TRBD1 (6 bases). Germline CDR1 and CDR2: LGHNA and YSLEER. The CDR3 totals 12 residues. V was pared by 4 bases and J by 11 bases, with 12 bases between. CDR3 in amino acids: CASSRDTHKQFF. CDR3 coding DNA: TGCGCCAGCAGCCGGGACACCCACAAGCAGTTCTTC.

This clonotype was found many times. The chain uses TRBV7-2 and TRBJ2-2; D gene uncertain. Germline V gene data show CDR1 as SGHTA and CDR2 as FQGNSA. The length of the CDR3 is 17 residues. Trimming pared 1 base from V and 1 base from J, leaving 13 bases between. Here the CDR3 DNA reads TGTGCCAGCAGCTTAGGCTTGTGGCAGTTGAACACCGGGGAGCTGTTTTTT. Amino acid sequence: CASSLGLWQLNTGELFF.

The chain joins TRBV4-2 to TRBJ2-1, with D perhaps matching TRBD2 (6 bases). The germline CDR1 and CDR2 sequences are LGHNA and YNFKEQ. This CDR3 has 14 amino acids. V dropped 5 bases and J dropped 5 bases, with 13 bases sitting between them. This chain's CDR3 is CASSWPGLDNEQFF. The DNA of the CDR3 is TGTGCCAGCAGCTGGCCGGGACTGGACAATGAGCAGTTCTTC.

This clonotype appeared a few times. V and J are TRBV24-1 and TRBJ2-2; D is uncertain. Trimming removed 3 bases from V and 0 bases from J, with 7 bases in between. Germline V gives CDR1 KGHDR, CDR2 SFDVKD. The CDR3 extends over 15 amino acids. The CDR3 region is CATSDVTANTGELFF. Written as DNA, the CDR3 is TGTGCCACCAGTGATGTAACAGCGAACACCGGGGAGCTGTTTTTT.

This rearrangement joins TRBV27 to TRBJ2-7; 7 bases are shared with TRBD1. With 6 bases clipped from V and 7 bases from J, the junction kept 9 bases outside the gene matches. CDR1 is MNHEY and CDR2 is SMNVEV in the germline V gene (reference sequence). This CDR3 spans 13 amino acids. The CDR3 here is CASSSGQPEEQYF. The CDR3 DNA is TGTGCCAGCAGCTCGGGACAGCCTGAAGAGCAGTACTTC.

The V call is TRBV10-3, the J call TRBJ2-3, with 8 bases lining up with TRBD1. The germline V gene encodes CDR1 ENHRY and CDR2 SYGVKD. The trim removed 2 bases at V and 0 bases at J, leaving 1 base unmatched. This CDR3 is 15 amino acids long. CDR3: CAISERTGSTDTQYF. The CDR3 DNA reads as TGTGCCATCAGTGAGAGGACAGGGAGCACAGATACGCAGTATTTT.

V usage is TRBV9 and J usage is TRBJ2-3; 8 bases are shared with TRBD1. CDR1 and CDR2 (germline): SGDLS, YYNGEE. The junction had 13 bases not matched to a gene; V was cut back by 4 bases and J by 0 bases. CDR3 length: 18 residues. CDR3 amino acids: CASSIALQGVPSTDTQYF. CDR3 DNA sequence: TGTGCCAGCAGCATAGCCTTACAGGGGGTTCCCAGCACAGATACGCAGTATTTT.

Ten or more counts support this clonotype. This chain links TRBV7-2 with TRBJ1-4; 11 bases line up with TRBD1. Germline V lookup: CDR1 SGHTA, CDR2 FQGNSA. With 5 bases clipped from V and 7 bases from J, the junction kept 3 bases outside the gene matches. This CDR3 region has 14 residues. CDR3 sequence: CASSLDRGPEKLFF. The CDR3 coding sequence is TGTGCCAGCAGCCTGGACAGGGGGCCTGAAAAACTGTTTTTT.

This clonotype has only a few counts. V usage is TRBV7-9 and J usage is TRBJ2-1, with 8 bases aligning to TRBD1. V lost 3 bases and J lost 8; bases outside the gene matches: 9. The CDR3 is 15 amino acids. Germline V CDR1 and CDR2: SEHNR, FQNEAQ (reference sequence). The CDR3 is CASSFTGGRRDEQFF. In DNA form, the CDR3 reads TGTGCCAGCAGCTTCACAGGGGGTAGGCGGGATGAGCAGTTCTTC.

This clonotype appeared many times. The chain couples TRBV7-2 to TRBJ2-1, with TRBD2 as a possible D gene (5 bases). Germline loops: CDR1 SGHTA, CDR2 FQGNSA. Deletions cut 5 bases from V and 7 bases from J, with 18 bases between. This CDR3 has 15 residues. CDR3 coding DNA: TGTGCCAGCAGCAGTCCTAGTAGATCGGGAAATGAGCAGTTCTTC. It translates to CASSSPSRSGNEQFF.

This clonotype was observed a few times. This rearrangement joins TRBV12-3 or TRBV12-4 to TRBJ2-5; D is unclear. CDR3 length: 11 residues. Trimming cost V 9 bases and J 7 bases, with 12 bases left between them. CDR3 loop: CASSVDLTQYF. The CDR3 bases are TGTGCCAGTAGTGTAGATCTGACCCAGTACTTC.

This clonotype was counted only a few times. V gene TRBV27 combines with J gene TRBJ1-1; 7 positions match TRBD1. The CDR3 is 17 residues long. Per germline, CDR1 MNHEY and CDR2 SMNVEV (reference sequence). Losses at the gene ends were 2 bases for V and 0 bases for J; bases not matched to a gene: 9. The CDR3 region is CASSLLKTGVMNTEAFF. The CDR3 DNA reads as TGTGCCAGCAGTTTACTCAAAACAGGGGTGATGAACACTGAAGCTTTCTTT.

The chain combines TRBV4-1 with TRBJ2-2; 9 bases are a match to TRBD1. The CDR3 loop spans 14 amino acids. The V gene's germline CDR1 is MGHRA and CDR2 YSYEKL. V lost 8 bases and J lost 0; bases outside the gene matches: 1. CDR3 sequence (DNA): TGCGCCAGCCGGGACAGGGCGAACACCGGGGAGCTGTTTTTT. It codes for CASRDRANTGELFF.

The chain carries TRBV19 and TRBJ2-5, with D perhaps matching TRBD2 (6 bases). Deletions cut 4 bases from V and 4 bases from J, with 22 bases between. The CDR3 extends over 17 amino acids. Germline V gene data show CDR1 as LNHDA and CDR2 as SQIVND (reference sequence). The CDR3 sequence: CASSTRERPRGLETQYF. In DNA form, the CDR3 reads TGTGCCAGTAGTACCAGGGAGAGGCCGCGGGGTTTAGAGACCCAGTACTTC.

The V and J genes are TRBV6-6 and TRBJ1-5; D gene ambiguous. The CDR3 is made up of 13 amino acids. Germline V gene data show CDR1 as MNHNY and CDR2 as SVGAGI (reference sequence). V lost 5 bases to trimming and J lost 9 bases, with 14 bases between them. CDR3 in DNA: TGTGCCAGCAGTCCCGAGGAGGACCGGCCCCAGCATTTT. It encodes CASSPEEDRPQHF.